This T cell receptor (beta chain) was found in a study of CD8 T cells in Susac syndrome. Study observations and caveats: None of the CD4+ T cell repertoires in Susac syndrome showed clonal expansion.

Purification of the CD8+ and CD4+ T cells relied on negative isolation, and TEMRA cells underwent FACS enrichment. cDNA came from about 0.5 to 1 ug RNA primed by random hexamers. TCRdb redid the calling of the immunoSEQ multiplex PCR reads with MiXCR, one entry per CDR3 protein. The sample has hundreds of thousands of distinct CDR3 sequences; approximately 94% are singletons. CDR1 is LGHNA, CDR2 YSLEER, per germline. The CDR3 length is 16 residues. A remark on this clonotype: The antigen is undetermined. The germline gene is not matched at one end of the junction; a read error may be the cause.

Sequencing input: CD4+ T cells from PBMCs. The genes are TRBV4-3 and TRBJ2-1, with 9 bases that match TRBD2. The sequence derives from a human donor with Susac syndrome. The CDR3 DNA reads as TGCGCCAGCAGCCAAGATGGGCGGGGGGGCCGCGATGAACAGTTCTTC. Translating gives CASSQDGRGGRDEQFF.